The entry below gives a single T cell receptor beta chain sequence along with its context. The antigen it recognizes is unknown. The input lacks base qualities; no much larger clone sits a single base away. The sample belongs to a study of radiation and T cells in renal cell carcinoma (dated by TCRdb to the early 2020s). About the full investigation: TCR beta sequencing covered roughly 53 samples in total, comprising some 25 tumors and some 27 peripheral blood samples. Across all 55 or so samples, around 4,000,000 unique CDR3 nucleotide sequences, encoding 2 million to 3 million unique CDR3 amino acid sequences, were identified. The last blood draw happened 4 weeks after radiation, timed to coincide with nephrectomy. Summary of the overall study and its limitations: In blood, the top tumor clonotypes increased between baseline and 2 weeks post-radiation and then shrank by 4 weeks, which suggests that tumor-resident clones expanded only transiently. Tracking of blood repertoire dynamics stopped at roughly 29 days after treatment, with no follow-up past that point. Because pretreatment tumor biopsies were not available, the study could not determine whether clonotypes were already present within the tumor at baseline. With a single-armed trial design, the study had no way to address how radiation dose or scheduling affects the TCR repertoire.

TCR beta libraries were generated from genomic DNA with the immunoSEQ kit, following the manufacturer's recommendations. To prepare the libraries, a first multiplex PCR with proprietary primers was run, followed by a second PCR that added unique barcodes, and a bead cleanup was done after each round. Each sample batch included a kit-provided positive control reaction and a negative control reaction. The final libraries underwent checking on an Agilent 4200 TapeStation D1000 ScreenTape, volumetric pooling, and quantification by qPCR. Sequencing was performed on an Illumina NextSeq500 with a MidOutput 150-cycle cartridge, and 156 Read1 and 15 Index1 cycles were run with kit custom primers. The pooled library was loaded at around 1.1 pM with a roughly 20% PhiX control spike-in. Concerning the study's data processing: Vendor-processed data were analyzed in R, and a clonotype was defined as all T cells sharing the same CDR3 nucleotide sequence. In the clone abundance analyses, frequencies were normalized to the 10,000 most abundant clones in each sample. Before analysis, public T cell clones were removed, and these numbered fewer than five per sample on average. An abundance difference of at least 32-fold between compartments was the criterion for calling clonotypes tumor-enriched or baseline blood-enriched. Clonotypes expanded or contracted between blood time points were identified with a beta-binomial differential abundance model. Tumor-blood repertoire similarity was measured with the Baroni-Urbani and Buser coefficient, and group comparisons used two-tailed Wilcoxon tests in R. This immuneACCESS table, as held by TCRdb, lists in-frame sequences with V and J called but not all clones. Of the missing ones, under half trace to an unresolved V gene in checked studies; the others have no known cause. The V and J calls and clone size come from that table; D and trimming were worked out from the DNA. The sample data list 150,000 to 200,000 clones, and 88% of these were observed just once. Of the sample, 10% to 12% is held by the ten largest clones.

According to the study, the label for this sample's time point signals: blood 4 weeks post-SBRT, at nephrectomy. The treatment or condition label here, explained by the study, means: 15 Gy SBRT to primary tumor, nephrectomy 4 weeks later. Samples were obtained from a clinical trial, in which 15 Gy stereotactic body radiation therapy was delivered to primary renal cell carcinomas and nephrectomy was performed 4 weeks later. To track tumor-enriched clonotypes, serial peripheral blood was sampled from radiation-treated patients at baseline and at 2 weeks and 4 weeks after SBRT. Every patient's renal cell carcinoma showed clear cell pathology. Genomic DNA for TCR sequencing was prepared using the QIAamp DNA Blood Mini Kit (Qiagen). Only samples passing all quality control checks were included in the analyses. The germline ends are 5 bases apart after V is trimmed by 0 bases and J by 5 bases. Its CDR3 holds 13 amino acids, cysteine through phenylalanine. Only the CDR3 portion is preserved as DNA: 39 bases, with reading frame beginning at the first base. The germline V gene (reference sequence) provides CDR1 SGHNT and CDR2 YYREEE.

This material consisted of blood, taken from a patient whose treatment included radiotherapy and nephrectomy. The chain joins TRBV5-4 to TRBJ1-4; the D gene is unclear. This sequence originates from a woman aged 45-59 years with renal cell carcinoma. The CDR3 region reads CASSLEANEKLFF. The nucleotide sequence reads TGTGCCAGCAGCTTGGAAGCGAATGAAAAACTGTTTTTT.